The TCR beta chain described here comes from a study of T cells in Graves' hyperthyroidism and ophthalmopathy. RNA transcripts served as the template for amplifying TCR beta CDR3 regions. The HTBI primer set drove a first-round RT-PCR of the TCR CDR3. TCRdb recomputed calls from the multiplex PCR reads with MiXCR, one row per CDR3 protein. The top ten hold 30% to 40% of the sample, which has about 46,000 distinct CDR3 sequences, over 45% seen once. Comment on this clonotype: No conserved phenylalanine or tryptophan ends this CDR3, so it is likely a read error.

The V gene lost 2 bases and the J gene lost 6 bases, with 23 bases spanning the gap. Germline-derived CDR1 and CDR2 are SGHTA and FQGNSA. This CDR3 has 17 amino acids. The clonotype comes from a woman between 50 and 59 years old with Graves' hyperthyroidism. The chain couples TRBV7-2 to TRBJ2-7; D gene ambiguous. The source material was peripheral blood or thyroid tissue (not recorded which). CDR3 nucleotide sequence: TGTGCCAGCAGCTTAAGGGCTATGGGCAGGACCTTCTGCGAGCAGTACCTC. It codes for CASSLRAMGRTFCEQYL.